The sequence of this T cell receptor beta chain was determined in a study of blood T cell repertoires in COVID-19. The V gene's germline CDR1 is SGHAT and CDR2 FQNNGV. The CDR3 extends over 16 amino acids. Trimming took off 1 base at V and 2 bases at J, with 14 bases between the two ends. Per the authors' pipeline: Researchers report that nucleated cell counts were estimated from reference gene primer amplification. Assay: immunoSEQ multiplex PCR; the TCRdb copy retains only in-frame clones and omits some. The V and J calls and clone size come from that table; D and trimming were worked out from the DNA. This repertoire shows roughly 150,000 clones, just over 85% found once; its top ten account for 4.3%.

Sequencing used PBMCs or T cells enriched from blood (not recorded which). This chain uses TRBV11-2 with TRBJ1-2; D may be TRBD1 (5 bases). This sequence was found in a man aged 45 to 65 who had recovered from COVID-19. CDR3 sequence: CASSLASAGLNYGYTF. In nucleotides, the CDR3 is TGTGCCAGCAGCTTAGCGTCGGCAGGGCTGAACTATGGCTACACCTTC.